One sample yielded the 19 T cell receptor beta chains listed below, sequenced in a study of CD8+ T cells in alopecia areata. Extracted RNA was reverse transcribed, and the resulting cDNA served as sequencing template. Some clones are missing from TCRdb's copy, which holds only in-frame ones; the method was immunoSEQ multiplex PCR. The data show 150,000 to 250,000 clones, with 58% seen just once and more than 5.5% held by the top ten. Treatment of the sample: oral pan-JAK inhibitor, 5-10 mg twice daily. The sample was CD4+ T cells sorted from blood, taken at week 24, from a patient treated with tofacitinib. The receptor set was obtained from a human donor with alopecia areata.

The gene calls are TRBV7-9 and TRBJ2-7; tentative D call: TRBD2 (5 bases). The germline V gene has CDR1 SEHNR and CDR2 FQNEAQ (reference sequence). Trimming stripped 0 bases from V and 5 bases from J, with 14 bases between. This CDR3 is built from 15 residues. The CDR3 nucleotides read TGTGCCAGCAGCTTAGCCGGGGTCGGCCCCCACGAGCAGTACTTC. Its protein is CASSLAGVGPHEQYF.

J is TRBJ2-7 and V is TRBV29-1; perhaps D is TRBD1 or TRBD2 (5 bases each). The V gene lost 4 bases and the J gene lost 3 bases, with 16 bases spanning the gap. Per germline, CDR1 SQVTM and CDR2 ANQGSEA. The CDR3 consists of 14 residues. CDR3 in DNA: TGCAGCGTTGGACCCTCAGGGAGAAGCTACGAGCAGTACTTC. This translates into CSVGPSGRSYEQYF.

Only a few counts were recorded for this clone. This chain joins TRBV5-6 and TRBJ2-7, with a weak D call TRBD2 (7 bases). The germline V gene encodes CDR1 SGHDT and CDR2 YYEEEE. V was clipped by 5 bases and J by 0 bases, with 18 bases between them. This CDR3 region has 16 residues. The CDR3 nucleotides are TGTGCCAGCAGAAACCGACGGGGGGCCTTCTCCTACGAGCAGTACTTC. This sequence encodes CASRNRRGAFSYEQYF.

V and J are TRBV5-6 and TRBJ1-2; TRBD1 might be the D (5 bases). This CDR3 region has 13 residues. The germline V and J ends were trimmed by 4 bases and 4 bases, with 11 bases remaining between them. Germline V gene sequence: CDR1 SGHDT, CDR2 YYEEEE. In nucleotides, the CDR3 is TGTGCCAGCAGCCCAAGGGGTCCCTATGGCTACACCTTC. This translates into CASSPRGPYGYTF.

The chain employs TRBV2 and TRBJ2-5; D remains ambiguous. V was cut by 0 bases and J by 1 base, with 3 bases left in between. The CDR3 covers 13 residues. Germline-derived CDR1 and CDR2 are SNHLY and FYNNEI. CDR3 sequence reads: CASSEAGQETQYF. The DNA for the CDR3 is TGTGCCAGCAGTGAAGCCGGCCAAGAGACCCAGTACTTC.

CDR3 DNA: TGTGCCAGCGTAGGAGGGACGCTCGGTCAGCCCCAGCATTTT. Its protein product is CASVGGTLGQPQHF. This sequence joins TRBV6-6 and TRBJ1-5; TRBD1 might be the D (5 bases). CDR1 is MNHNY, CDR2 SVGAGI, per germline (reference sequence). This CDR3 region has 14 residues. Between the trimmed V and J ends, which lost 8 bases and 6 bases, there was a span of 17 bases.

This clone was observed a few times. CDR3 sequence reads: CASSLRTGTGANVLTF. The CDR3 DNA sequence: TGTGCCAGCAGCCTAAGGACAGGCACTGGGGCCAACGTCCTGACTTTC. The rearrangement uses TRBV2 and TRBJ2-6; TRBD1 agrees at 7 bases. Germline CDR1 SNHLY, CDR2 FYNNEI. The trim removed 6 bases at V and 2 bases at J, leaving 7 bases unmatched. The CDR3 sequence is 16 residues long.

There are a few counts of this clone. This chain uses TRBV5-6 with TRBJ2-3; D is undetermined. The germline V gene has CDR1 SGHDT and CDR2 YYEEEE. The CDR3 length is 14 residues. Trimming cost V 4 bases and J 2 bases, with 11 bases left between them. The chain's CDR3 is CASSPGRNTDTQYF. The CDR3 DNA reads as TGTGCCAGCAGCCCCGGACGGAACACAGATACGCAGTATTTT.

This clone was counted between two and nine times. The rearrangement joins TRBV15 to TRBJ2-2; 7 positions match TRBD1. The CDR3 spans 14 residues. Germline loops: CDR1 LNHNV, CDR2 YYDKDF (reference sequence). The V segment lost 5 bases and the J segment 6 bases; nucleotides outside the gene matches: 6. The CDR3 reads CATSQRQGSGELFF. Here the CDR3 DNA reads TGTGCCACCAGCCAAAGACAGGGATCCGGGGAGCTGTTTTTT.

The genes are TRBV7-8 and TRBJ2-7, with 9 bases lining up with TRBD2. This CDR3 spans 17 amino acids. Germline V gene lookup returns CDR1 SGHVS and CDR2 FQNEAQ. V trimming: 4 bases; J trimming: 4 bases; junction bases outside the gene matches: 14. As DNA, the CDR3 is TGTGCCAGCAGCTCCTCTCACACGGGACTAGCACCTTACGAGCAGTACTTC. The encoded protein is CASSSSHTGLAPYEQYF.

This clone was seen a handful of times. The chain carries TRBV18 and TRBJ2-3, with D unclear. CDR1 and CDR2 from the germline V gene are KGHSH and LQKENI. The CDR3 is made up of 12 amino acids. V lost 6 bases to trimming and J lost 5 bases, with 9 bases between them. The CDR3 region is CASSDGGDTQYF. In DNA form, the CDR3 reads TGTGCCAGCTCCGACGGCGGAGATACGCAGTATTTT.

The chain uses TRBV25-1 and TRBJ1-5; D is ambiguous. The germline V gene has CDR1 MGHDK and CDR2 SYGVNS. The CDR3 sequence is 15 residues long. V shed 4 bases and J shed 2 bases, with 12 bases lying between them. CDR3 in amino acids: CASSVRNGRNQPQHF. CDR3 nucleotide sequence: TGTGCCAGCAGTGTACGGAATGGCCGCAATCAGCCCCAGCATTTT.

The chain is built from TRBV5-1 and TRBJ2-7, with 9 bases lining up with TRBD1. The V gene end was trimmed by 4 bases and the J gene end by 5 bases; junction bases not matched to a gene: 10. The CDR3 has 15 residues. The germline V gene has CDR1 SGHRS and CDR2 YFSETQ. This CDR3 is CASSQGDRDNDEQYF. DNA of the CDR3: TGCGCCAGCAGCCAGGGGGACAGGGATAATGACGAGCAGTACTTC.

The sample holds one count of this clone. V usage is TRBV4-3 and J usage is TRBJ2-1, with 10 bases matching TRBD2. CDR3 length: 18 residues. V lost 2 bases to trimming and J lost 5 bases; unmatched junction nucleotides: 12. CDR1 and CDR2 from the germline V gene are LGHNA and YSLEER. CDR3 region: CASSQRLGTSGTDNEQFF. The CDR3 DNA sequence: TGCGCCAGCAGCCAAAGACTAGGAACTAGCGGGACCGACAATGAGCAGTTCTTC.

The chain carries TRBV30 and TRBJ1-2; D remains ambiguous. This CDR3 region has 12 residues. Germline loops: CDR1 GTSNPN, CDR2 SVGIG (reference sequence). Trimming cost V 1 base and J 2 bases, with 5 bases left between them. DNA for the CDR3: TGTGCCTGGAGTGGGGGAAACTATGGCTACACCTTC. Translation gives CAWSGGNYGYTF.

J is TRBJ2-6 and V is TRBV25-1; no definite D call. Trimming stripped 7 bases from V and 0 bases from J, with 4 bases between. Germline assignment: CDR1 MGHDK and CDR2 SYGVNS. The CDR3 is 13 residues long. The CDR3 loop is CASTISGANVLTF. The CDR3 nucleotides read TGTGCCAGCACCATCTCTGGGGCCAACGTCCTGACTTTC.

This chain uses TRBV2 with TRBJ2-1, with D possibly TRBD1 on 6 matching bases. CDR1 is SNHLY and CDR2 is FYNNEI in the germline V gene. V was clipped by 7 bases and J by 6 bases, with 16 bases between them. The CDR3 is 14 residues long. As DNA, the CDR3 is TGTGCCAGCAACCCAGACAGGTCCGGCAATGAGCAGTTCTTC. Translation: CASNPDRSGNEQFF.

This chain joins TRBV7-9 and TRBJ2-7; D is undetermined. V was clipped by 5 bases and J by 4 bases, with 18 bases between them. This CDR3 region has 15 residues. Germline V CDR1 and CDR2: SEHNR, FQNEAQ (reference sequence). This chain's CDR3 is CASSGTSTGMYEQYF. The CDR3 DNA sequence: TGTGCCAGCAGCGGAACATCGACGGGTATGTACGAGCAGTACTTC.

The chain employs TRBV5-1 and TRBJ2-5, with 9 bases that match TRBD2. V lost 2 bases and J lost 0; bases outside the gene matches: 2. This CDR3 is 15 amino acids long. From germline, CDR1 is SGHRS and CDR2 YFSETQ. CDR3 DNA: TGCGCCAGCAGCTTTAGCGGGGGTAACCAAGAGACCCAGTACTTC. The encoded protein is CASSFSGGNQETQYF. Filled out from reference TRBV5-1 and TRBJ2-5, the complete variable domain reads KAGVTQTPRYLIKTRGQQVTLSCSPISGHRSVSWYQQTPGQGLQFLFEYFSETQRNKGNFPGRFSGRQFSNSRSEMNVSTLELGDSALYLCASSFSGGNQETQYFGPGTRLLVL.